This T cell receptor (beta chain) was sequenced in a study of blood T cell repertoires in COVID-19. Study-level information: Samples of COVID-19 (acute and convalescent) were obtained from the United States, Italy and Spain. PBMCs, B-cell-depleted T cells, or T cells were the source of the cDNA or gDNA that made up the material.

Original processing methods: It was from reference gene primer amplification that nucleated cell counts were estimated. Assay used: immunoSEQ multiplex PCR; TCRdb lists only in-frame clones, some missing. D and trimming were read from the DNA, whereas the V and J calls and clone size are those reported in that table. The data show over 200,000 clones, with 87% seen just once and roughly 6.2% held by the top ten. This clone was detected once. CDR1 SGHDT and CDR2 YYEEEE come from the germline V gene. V was cut by 4 bases and J by 3 bases, with 22 bases left in between. CDR3 size: 18 residues. This clonotype was sampled from a man in his 60s who had recovered from COVID-19. Source material: peripheral blood. V and J are TRBV5-6 and TRBJ2-2; D might be TRBD2 (6 bases). The CDR3 region is CASSLAGTALMDTGELFF. DNA of the CDR3: TGTGCCAGCAGCCTCGCGGGGACCGCTCTTATGGACACCGGGGAGCTGTTTTTT. Drawing the rest from reference TRBV5-6 and TRBJ2-2, the complete variable domain is DAGVTQSPTHLIKTRGQQVTLRCSPKSGHDTVSWYQQALGQGPQFIFQYYEEEERQRGNFPDRFSGHQFPNYSSELNVNALLLGDSALYLCASSLAGTALMDTGELFFGEGSRLTVL.